A single sample is the source of the 7 T cell receptor beta chains below, sequenced in a study of graft-versus-host responses after intestinal transplantation. No cognate antigen is known for these TCRs. Method: immunoSEQ multiplex PCR; TCRdb's copy keeps in-frame clones and lacks some. The sample shows about 73,000 clones, nearly 90% of them seen only once. The sample was unstimulated CD8+ T cells sorted from spleen or lymph node cells, taken before transplant. The receptor set was obtained from a human donor who was the organ donor for an intestinal transplant.

The chain couples TRBV7-3 to TRBJ2-1; 16 nucleotides align to TRBD2. CDR3 length: 19 amino acids. The germline V gene encodes CDR1 SGHTA and CDR2 FQGTGA. Trimming cost V 5 bases and J 5 bases; bases outside gene matches: 12. CDR3 region: CASSASLGTSGGANNEQFF. Here the CDR3 DNA reads TGTGCCAGCAGCGCCTCCCTCGGGACTAGCGGGGGGGCTAACAATGAGCAGTTCTTC.

The chain employs TRBV5-6 and TRBJ2-2, with D perhaps matching TRBD1 (6 bases). Germline-derived CDR1 and CDR2 are SGHDT and YYEEEE. CDR3 length: 13 amino acids. The V end was cut by 2 bases, the J end by 6 bases, with 8 bases between. CDR3 loop: CASSFQGSGELFF. The CDR3 nucleotides read TGTGCCAGCAGCTTCCAGGGGTCCGGGGAGCTGTTTTTT. Together with reference TRBV5-6 and TRBJ2-2, the CDR3 gives the full variable domain: DAGVTQSPTHLIKTRGQQVTLRCSPKSGHDTVSWYQQALGQGPQFIFQYYEEEERQRGNFPDRFSGHQFPNYSSELNVNALLLGDSALYLCASSFQGSGELFFGEGSRLTVL.

This clone appeared once. CDR3 residues: CASSFQGSNSPLHF. The CDR3 DNA reads as TGTGCCAGCAGCTTTCAGGGCAGCAATTCACCCCTCCACTTT. V gene TRBV5-6 combines with J gene TRBJ1-6; D possibly corresponds to TRBD1 (5 bases). Germline V gene data show CDR1 as SGHDT and CDR2 as YYEEEE. CDR3 size: 14 residues. The germline V and J ends were trimmed by 2 bases and 7 bases, with 10 bases remaining between them. The full variable domain, rest sourced from reference TRBV5-6 and TRBJ1-6, is DAGVTQSPTHLIKTRGQQVTLRCSPKSGHDTVSWYQQALGQGPQFIFQYYEEEERQRGNFPDRFSGHQFPNYSSELNVNALLLGDSALYLCASSFQGSNSPLHFGNGTRLTVT.

CDR3 amino acids: CASSELAHYSNQPQHF. The CDR3 DNA is TGTGCCAGCAGTGAATTGGCCCACTATAGCAATCAGCCCCAGCATTTT. The chain employs TRBV6-1 and TRBJ1-5; D remains ambiguous. Trimming left V 2 bases short and J 0 bases short, with 11 bases between. The CDR3 extends over 16 amino acids. CDR1 is MNHNS, CDR2 SASEGT, per germline.

V gene TRBV4-2 combines with J gene TRBJ1-4, with a weak D call TRBD1 (5 bases). This CDR3 has 13 amino acids. Germline CDR1 LGHNA, CDR2 YNFKEQ. The V gene lost 4 bases and the J gene lost 10 bases, with 13 bases spanning the gap. CDR3 region: CASSPTYQGKLFF. CDR3 nucleotides: TGTGCCAGCAGCCCTACGTATCAGGGAAAACTGTTTTTT.

This rearrangement joins TRBV28 to TRBJ2-6, with D perhaps matching TRBD1 (5 bases). This CDR3 comprises 17 residues. V was cut by 8 bases and J by 5 bases, with 22 bases left in between. Germline V gives CDR1 MDHEN, CDR2 SYDVKM. CDR3 bases: TGTGCCAGCCAGGGCTGGCAGGTCCAGATCTGGGCCAACGTCCTGACTTTC. Protein: CASQGWQVQIWANVLTF.

This rearrangement joins TRBV28 to TRBJ2-2; no clear D. The V gene lost 5 bases and the J gene lost 4 bases, with 20 bases spanning the gap. This CDR3 has 17 amino acids. Germline V gene data show CDR1 as MDHEN and CDR2 as SYDVKM. CDR3 protein: CASSTRHIIKLTGELFF. CDR3 sequence (DNA): TGTGCCAGCAGTACCAGACACATCATAAAACTCACCGGGGAGCTGTTTTTT. The variable domain in full, completed from reference TRBV28 and TRBJ2-2, reads DVKVTQSSRYLVKRTGEKVFLECVQDMDHENMFWYRQDPGLGLRLIYFSYDVKMKEKGDIPEGYSVSREKKERFSLILESASTNQTSMYLCASSTRHIIKLTGELFFGEGSRLTVL.